One sample yielded the 23 T cell receptor beta chains listed below, sequenced in a study of T cell repertoires in cytomegalovirus infection. Via MiXCR, TCRdb re-called the reads, giving one row per CDR3 protein. The sample holds 70,000 to 75,000 distinct CDR3 sequences, 4% seen once. Sample: PBMCs. These receptors came from a human donor in good health (CMV status not recorded). Some clones in this sample may be carry-over from other donors' samples.

The table lists this clonotype with many counts. This chain uses TRBV7-2 with TRBJ2-4; D not certain. Trimming pared 0 bases from V and 6 bases from J, leaving 9 bases between. The CDR3 loop spans 14 amino acids. Germline assignment: CDR1 SGHTA and CDR2 FQGNSA. In DNA, the CDR3 is TGTGCCAGCAGCTTAGCTCCGGGCCTAAACATTCAGTACTTC. Amino acids: CASSLAPGLNIQYF.

This clonotype has only a few counts. The chain recombines TRBV7-6 with TRBJ2-7; D is unclear. Trimming took off 3 bases at V and 6 bases at J, with 6 bases between the two ends. Germline assignment: CDR1 SGHVS and CDR2 FNYEAQ. The CDR3 covers 11 residues. The CDR3 DNA sequence: TGTGCCAGCAGCTTCGTCGGCGAGCAGTACTTC. This encodes CASSFVGEQYF.

At least ten counts were recorded for this clonotype. This rearrangement joins TRBV7-2 to TRBJ2-1; D unresolved. The germline V gene has CDR1 SGHTA and CDR2 FQGNSA. V was trimmed by 2 bases and J by 15 bases, leaving 14 bases between them. This CDR3 region has 12 residues. CDR3 DNA: TGTGCCAGCAGCTTACGAAACCCGCCGTTGTTCTTC. Encoded protein: CASSLRNPPLFF.

This clonotype was seen ten or more times. The chain uses TRBV11-1 and TRBJ1-1; 7 bases agree with TRBD1. Germline values: CDR1 SGHAT, CDR2 FQDESV (reference sequence). This CDR3 contains 17 residues. Trimming took 5 bases from V and 0 from J; bases not matched to a gene: 12. CDR3 sequence reads: CASSPVSRGKLNTEAFF. The DNA for the CDR3 is TGTGCCAGCAGCCCTGTGTCCAGGGGGAAACTGAACACTGAAGCTTTCTTT.

This clonotype was recorded many times. The CDR3 bases are TGTGCCAGCAGCTTAGACAGGAAGGGGAAAAACATTCAGTACTTC. Amino acid sequence: CASSLDRKGKNIQYF. This chain joins TRBV7-2 and TRBJ2-4; TRBD1 is a possible D gene (5 bases). Germline V CDR1 and CDR2: SGHTA, FQGNSA. The CDR3 is made up of 15 amino acids. Trimming removed 1 base at V and 4 bases at J, with 11 bases between.

This clonotype was observed many times. The rearrangement links TRBV20-1 to TRBJ2-6; 10 positions match TRBD1. V gave up 3 bases and J gave up 6 bases; unmatched junction bases: 5. Germline CDR1 reads DFQATT; CDR2 reads SNEGSKA (reference sequence). This CDR3 spans 15 amino acids. CDR3 residues: CSASDRGRSANVLTF. In DNA, the CDR3 is TGCAGTGCTAGCGACAGGGGGCGATCGGCCAACGTCCTGACTTTC.

This clonotype came up many times. V and J are TRBV28 and TRBJ1-5; the match to TRBD1 covers 8 bases. The germline V gene encodes CDR1 MDHEN and CDR2 SYDVKM. V trimming: 10 bases; J trimming: 0 bases; junction bases outside the gene matches: 8. The CDR3 loop spans 15 amino acids. CDR3 bases: TGTGCCATTGGGACAGGCACGAATAGCAATCAGCCCCAGCATTTT. It encodes CAIGTGTNSNQPQHF.

This clonotype was found many times. This chain connects TRBV24-1 to TRBJ2-5; D ambiguous. The germline gives CDR1 KGHDR, CDR2 SFDVKD. The CDR3 length is 15 residues. With 1 base removed from V and 1 base from J, the gap between germline ends came to 9 bases. The CDR3: CATSDFRASQETQYF. In nucleotides, the CDR3 is TGTGCCACCAGTGATTTTCGGGCAAGCCAAGAGACCCAGTACTTC.

This clonotype was found many times. V gene TRBV7-8 combines with J gene TRBJ2-1; 12 bases agree with TRBD2. V lost 2 bases and J lost 6; bases outside the gene matches: 5. The CDR3 is 16 amino acids. Per germline, CDR1 SGHVS and CDR2 FQNEAQ. The CDR3 sequence: CASSLLAGGPGNEQFF. CDR3 nucleotide sequence: TGTGCCAGCAGCTTACTAGCGGGAGGGCCTGGCAATGAGCAGTTCTTC.

This clonotype showed up many times. The V and J genes are TRBV7-4 and TRBJ2-2; TRBD1 is a possible D gene (6 bases). Germline V lookup: CDR1 SGHVT, CDR2 SQSDAQ. Trimming shortened V by 0 bases and J by 4 bases, and 12 bases separated the two germline ends. This CDR3 has 16 residues. In DNA, the CDR3 is TGTGCCAGCAGCTTAGCGCTCAGGACAGCCACCGGGGAGCTGTTTTTT. Translating gives CASSLALRTATGELFF.

This clonotype was seen repeatedly, ten times or more. The chain joins TRBV28 to TRBJ2-2, with TRBD2 matching over 7 bases. The germline V gene encodes CDR1 MDHEN and CDR2 SYDVKM. V lost 10 bases, J lost 4 bases, and 12 bases stayed unmatched. CDR3 length equals 15 residues. The CDR3 loop is CATRWGGSSTGELFF. The CDR3 coding sequence is TGTGCCACCCGCTGGGGCGGGAGCAGCACCGGGGAGCTGTTTTTT.

This clonotype was seen many times. This chain connects TRBV7-2 to TRBJ2-1; no definite D call. Deletions cut 1 base from V and 2 bases from J, with 6 bases between. This CDR3 region has 14 residues. Germline-derived CDR1 and CDR2 are SGHTA and FQGNSA. Here the CDR3 DNA reads TGTGCCAGCAGCTTAGGGGAAGCCTACAATGAGCAGTTCTTC. Translated, it gives CASSLGEAYNEQFF.

This clonotype was seen many times. The chain carries TRBV28 and TRBJ1-2; a weak D match, TRBD1 (6 bases). This CDR3 is built from 14 residues. V dropped 2 bases and J dropped 4 bases, with 11 bases sitting between them. Germline V lookup: CDR1 MDHEN, CDR2 SYDVKM. In DNA, the CDR3 is TGTGCCAGCAGTTTACGGGGGCTCATCTATGGCTACACCTTC. Protein product: CASSLRGLIYGYTF.

This clonotype was observed at least ten times. V and J are TRBV12-3 or TRBV12-4 and TRBJ2-7; maybe TRBD1 (5 bases). This CDR3 spans 17 amino acids. V gave up 5 bases and J gave up 0 bases, with 20 bases separating them. The CDR3 here is CASSHSAQARGSYEQYF. CDR3 coding DNA: TGTGCCAGCAGTCATTCCGCACAGGCTAGGGGCTCCTACGAGCAGTACTTC.

This clonotype was seen repeatedly, ten times or more. This chain uses TRBV7-2 with TRBJ1-5, with 9 bases fitting TRBD1. The germline V gene encodes CDR1 SGHTA and CDR2 FQGNSA. V shed 1 base, J shed 1 base, and the junction held 11 bases outside the gene matches. The CDR3 has 19 amino acids. The DNA of the CDR3 is TGTGCCAGCAGCTTAGACGGATCGGGCGGGACAGGGAGCAATCAGCCCCAGCATTTT. Its protein is CASSLDGSGGTGSNQPQHF.

This clonotype was counted many times. V gene TRBV7-2 combines with J gene TRBJ2-2; TRBD2 might be the D (5 bases). V lost 2 bases, J lost 7 bases, and 17 bases lay in between. The CDR3 extends over 16 amino acids. CDR1 is SGHTA, CDR2 FQGNSA, per germline. CDR3 in amino acids: CASSLRSGGWGGELFF. DNA of the CDR3: TGTGCCAGCAGCTTAAGGAGTGGCGGGTGGGGCGGGGAGCTGTTTTTT.

This clonotype came up many times. The V gene is TRBV7-2, the J gene TRBJ1-4; D remains unclear. Germline V gives CDR1 SGHTA, CDR2 FQGNSA. The CDR3 runs 15 residues. V lost 1 base, J lost 5 bases, and 11 bases lay in between. The DNA of the CDR3 is TGTGCCAGCAGCTTAGGATCCGGTGGCAATGAAAAACTGTTTTTT. Its translation: CASSLGSGGNEKLFF.

This clonotype appeared many times. The chain recombines TRBV7-2 with TRBJ2-2; D unclear. V lost 0 bases, J lost 4 bases, and 3 bases lay in between. CDR3 length: 13 amino acids. Germline-derived CDR1 and CDR2 are SGHTA and FQGNSA. The CDR3 DNA reads as TGTGCCAGCAGCTTAGCGAGCACCGGGGAGCTGTTTTTT. It yields the protein CASSLASTGELFF.

This clonotype was picked up many times. The rearrangement uses TRBV4-2 and TRBJ1-2, with 7 bases fitting TRBD1. The germline V gene encodes CDR1 LGHNA and CDR2 YNFKEQ. The CDR3 runs 17 residues. V was pared by 0 bases and J by 0 bases, with 7 bases of the junction left unmatched. CDR3 region: CASSQDLTGTANYGYTF. CDR3 bases: TGTGCCAGCAGCCAAGACCTCACCGGGACAGCTAACTATGGCTACACCTTC.

The sample holds many counts of this clonotype. The chain is built from TRBV7-9 and TRBJ2-1; D might be TRBD1 (5 bases). The germline V gene has CDR1 SEHNR and CDR2 FQNEAQ (reference sequence). Trimming stripped 4 bases from V and 10 bases from J, with 11 bases between. The CDR3 totals 12 residues. CDR3 nucleotide sequence: TGTGCCAGCAGCTCCCGACAGAGGGAGCAGTTCTTC. Amino acids: CASSSRQREQFF. The whole variable domain, filled in from reference TRBV7-9 and TRBJ2-1, reads DTGVSQNPRHKITKRGQNVTFRCDPISEHNRLYWYRQTLGQGPEFLTYFQNEAQLEKSRLLSDRFSAERPKGSFSTLEIQRTEQGDSAMYLCASSSRQREQFFGPGTRLTVL.

This clonotype was recorded at least ten times. This may come from a read error, since a much larger clone is one base off. The gene calls are TRBV6-1 and TRBJ1-1; D is undetermined. The CDR3 runs 13 residues. In germline, CDR1 is MNHNS, CDR2 SASEGT. Between the trimmed V and J ends, which lost 2 bases and 1 base, there was a span of 5 bases. CDR3 bases: TGTGCCAGCAGTGAACAGGAGAACACTGAAGCTTTCTTT. Translating it yields CASSEQENTEAFF.

This clonotype was detected many times. The rearrangement links TRBV5-4 to TRBJ2-3; TRBD2 matches 10 bases. The germline V gene has CDR1 SGHNT and CDR2 YYREEE (reference sequence). Germline trimming cut 1 base from V and 2 bases from J; bases unmatched to any gene: 4. This CDR3 contains 16 residues. In DNA form, the CDR3 reads TGTGCCAGCAGCTTGCCTAGCGGGGGATTCACAGATACGCAGTATTTT. Translated, it gives CASSLPSGGFTDTQYF.

This chain connects TRBV4-1 to TRBJ1-5; 7 nucleotides line up with TRBD1. The CDR3 loop spans 15 amino acids. J lost 1 base, V lost 5 bases, and 5 bases had no gene match. In germline, CDR1 is MGHRA, CDR2 YSYEKL. The CDR3 spells CASSKGTASNQPQHF. The CDR3 DNA sequence: TGCGCCAGCAGCAAAGGGACAGCCAGCAATCAGCCCCAGCATTTT.